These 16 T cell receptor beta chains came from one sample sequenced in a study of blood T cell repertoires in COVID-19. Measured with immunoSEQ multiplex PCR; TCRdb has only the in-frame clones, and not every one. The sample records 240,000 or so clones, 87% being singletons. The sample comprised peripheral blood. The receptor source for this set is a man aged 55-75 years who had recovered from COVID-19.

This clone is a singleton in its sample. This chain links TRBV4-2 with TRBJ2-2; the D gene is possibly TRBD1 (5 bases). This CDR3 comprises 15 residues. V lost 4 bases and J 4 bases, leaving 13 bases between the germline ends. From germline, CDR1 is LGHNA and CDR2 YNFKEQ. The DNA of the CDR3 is TGTGCCAGCAGCCTCTTAAGGGGCGTCACCGGGGAGCTGTTTTTT. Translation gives CASSLLRGVTGELFF.

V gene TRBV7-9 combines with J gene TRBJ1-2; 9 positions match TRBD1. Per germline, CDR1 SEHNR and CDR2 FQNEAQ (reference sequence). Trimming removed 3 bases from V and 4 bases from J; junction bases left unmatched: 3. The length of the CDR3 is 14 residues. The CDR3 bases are TGTGCCAGCAGCTTGGGACAGGGTGTCTATGGCTACACCTTC. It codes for CASSLGQGVYGYTF. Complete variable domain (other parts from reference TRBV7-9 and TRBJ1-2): DTGVSQNPRHKITKRGQNVTFRCDPISEHNRLYWYRQTLGQGPEFLTYFQNEAQLEKSRLLSDRFSAERPKGSFSTLEIQRTEQGDSAMYLCASSLGQGVYGYTFGSGTRLTVV.

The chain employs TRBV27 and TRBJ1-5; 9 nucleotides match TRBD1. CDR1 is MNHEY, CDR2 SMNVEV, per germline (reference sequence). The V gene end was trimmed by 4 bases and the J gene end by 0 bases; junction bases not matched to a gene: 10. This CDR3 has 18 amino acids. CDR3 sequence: CASSSFHGTGISNQPQHF. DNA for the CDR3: TGTGCCAGCAGTTCATTCCACGGGACAGGGATTAGCAATCAGCCCCAGCATTTT.

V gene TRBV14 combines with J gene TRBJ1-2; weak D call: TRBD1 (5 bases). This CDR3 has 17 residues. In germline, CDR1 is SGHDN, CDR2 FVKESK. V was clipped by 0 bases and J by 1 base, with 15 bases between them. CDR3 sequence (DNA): TGTGCCAGCAGCCAAGAGCGGCTGGCAGGGTATAACTATGGCTACACCTTC. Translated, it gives CASSQERLAGYNYGYTF.

The DNA for the CDR3 is TGTGCCAGCAATCACGGGTCACCTCAAGAGACCCAGTACTTC. This codes for CASNHGSPQETQYF. This chain joins TRBV14 and TRBJ2-5; the D is unclear. The CDR3 covers 14 residues. Germline loops: CDR1 SGHDN, CDR2 FVKESK. Trimming removed 7 bases at V and 2 bases at J, with 14 bases between.

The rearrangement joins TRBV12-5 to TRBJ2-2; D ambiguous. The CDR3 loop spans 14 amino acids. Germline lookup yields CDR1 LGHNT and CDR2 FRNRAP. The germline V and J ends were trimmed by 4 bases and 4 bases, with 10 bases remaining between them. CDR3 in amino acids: CASGSPHSTGELFF. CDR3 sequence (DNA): TGTGCTAGTGGTTCCCCCCACAGCACCGGGGAGCTGTTTTTT.

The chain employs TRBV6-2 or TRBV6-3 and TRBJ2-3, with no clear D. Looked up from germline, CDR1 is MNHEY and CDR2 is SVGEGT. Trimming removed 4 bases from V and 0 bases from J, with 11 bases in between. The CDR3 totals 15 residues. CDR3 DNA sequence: TGTGCCAGCAGTTCCCGTTGGCCTAGCACAGATACGCAGTATTTT. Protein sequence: CASSSRWPSTDTQYF.

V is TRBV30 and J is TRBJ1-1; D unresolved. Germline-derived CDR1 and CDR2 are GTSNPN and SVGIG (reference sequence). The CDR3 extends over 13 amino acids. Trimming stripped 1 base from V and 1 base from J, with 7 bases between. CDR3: CAWSGQTNTEAFF. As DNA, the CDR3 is TGTGCCTGGAGTGGACAAACGAACACTGAAGCTTTCTTT.

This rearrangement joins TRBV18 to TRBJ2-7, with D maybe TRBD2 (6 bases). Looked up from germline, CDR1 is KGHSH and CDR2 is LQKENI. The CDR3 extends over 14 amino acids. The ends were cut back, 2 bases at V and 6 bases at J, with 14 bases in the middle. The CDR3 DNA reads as TGTGCCAGCTCACCAGGAGGGGCCGGGACCGAGCAGTACTTC. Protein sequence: CASSPGGAGTEQYF.

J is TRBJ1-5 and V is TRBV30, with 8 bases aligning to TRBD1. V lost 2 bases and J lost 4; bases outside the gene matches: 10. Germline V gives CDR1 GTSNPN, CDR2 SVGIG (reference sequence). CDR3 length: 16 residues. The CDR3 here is CAWSYNRDRSNQPQHF. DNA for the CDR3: TGTGCCTGGAGTTATAACCGGGACAGGAGTAATCAGCCCCAGCATTTT.

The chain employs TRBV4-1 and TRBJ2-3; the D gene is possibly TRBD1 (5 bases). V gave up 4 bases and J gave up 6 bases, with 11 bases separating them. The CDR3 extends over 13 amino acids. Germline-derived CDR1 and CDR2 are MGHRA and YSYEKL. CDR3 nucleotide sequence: TGCGCCAGCAGCCGCCAGGGCCGGGATACGCAGTATTTT. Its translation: CASSRQGRDTQYF.

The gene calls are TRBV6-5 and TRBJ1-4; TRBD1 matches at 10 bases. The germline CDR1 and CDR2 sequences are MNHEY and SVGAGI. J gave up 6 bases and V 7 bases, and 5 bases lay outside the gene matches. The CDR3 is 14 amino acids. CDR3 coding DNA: TGTGCCAGCATCAAGGACAGGGGGTATGAAAAACTGTTTTTT. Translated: CASIKDRGYEKLFF.

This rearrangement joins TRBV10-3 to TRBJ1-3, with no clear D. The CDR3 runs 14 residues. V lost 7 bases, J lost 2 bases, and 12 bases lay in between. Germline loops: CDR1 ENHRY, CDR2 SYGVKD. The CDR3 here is CAINRGGAGNTIYF. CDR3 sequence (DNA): TGTGCCATCAATCGGGGAGGAGCTGGAAACACCATATATTTT.

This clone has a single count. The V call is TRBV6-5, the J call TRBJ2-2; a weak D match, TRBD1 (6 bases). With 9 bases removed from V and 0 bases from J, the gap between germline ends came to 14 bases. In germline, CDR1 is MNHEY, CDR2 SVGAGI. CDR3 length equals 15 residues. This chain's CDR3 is CASLRTATNTGELFF. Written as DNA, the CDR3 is TGTGCCAGTCTCCGGACAGCTACGAACACCGGGGAGCTGTTTTTT.

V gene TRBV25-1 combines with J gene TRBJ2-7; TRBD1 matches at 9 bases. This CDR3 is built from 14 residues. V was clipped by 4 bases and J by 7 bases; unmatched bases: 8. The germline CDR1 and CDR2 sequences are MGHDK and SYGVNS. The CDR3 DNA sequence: TGTGCCAGCAGTGCGGACAGGGGATTGTCTGAGCAGTACTTC. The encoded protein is CASSADRGLSEQYF.

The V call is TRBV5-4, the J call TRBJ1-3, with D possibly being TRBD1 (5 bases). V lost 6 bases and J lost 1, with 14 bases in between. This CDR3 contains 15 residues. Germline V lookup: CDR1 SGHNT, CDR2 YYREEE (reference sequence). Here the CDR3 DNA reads TGTGCCAGCAATAGAGGCGGGGGTTCTGGAAACACCATATATTTT. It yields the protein CASNRGGGSGNTIYF.